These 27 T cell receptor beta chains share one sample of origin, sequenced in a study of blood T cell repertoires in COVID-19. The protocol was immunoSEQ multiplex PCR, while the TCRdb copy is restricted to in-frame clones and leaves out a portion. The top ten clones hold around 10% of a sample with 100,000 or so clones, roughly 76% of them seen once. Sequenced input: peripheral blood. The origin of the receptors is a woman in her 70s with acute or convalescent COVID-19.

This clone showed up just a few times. CDR3 in amino acids: CASKPPRVNSPLHF. The CDR3 coding sequence is TGTGCCAGCAAACCACCCAGGGTAAATTCACCCCTCCACTTT. V gene TRBV7-2 combines with J gene TRBJ1-6; possible D gene TRBD1, 5 bases. Germline CDR1 and CDR2: SGHTA and FQGNSA. CDR3 length: 14 amino acids. V was clipped by 7 bases and J by 7 bases, with 14 bases between them.

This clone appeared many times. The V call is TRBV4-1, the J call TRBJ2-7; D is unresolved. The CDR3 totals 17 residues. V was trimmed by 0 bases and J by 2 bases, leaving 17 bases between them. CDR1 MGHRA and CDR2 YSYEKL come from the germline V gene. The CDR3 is CASSQELTDPQPYEQYF. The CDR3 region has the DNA TGCGCCAGCAGCCAAGAGTTAACAGACCCCCAACCCTACGAGCAGTACTTC.

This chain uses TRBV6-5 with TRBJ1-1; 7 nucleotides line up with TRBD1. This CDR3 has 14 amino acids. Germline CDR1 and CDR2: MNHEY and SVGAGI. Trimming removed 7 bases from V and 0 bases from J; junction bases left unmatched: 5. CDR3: CASTQGGLNTEAFF. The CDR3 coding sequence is TGTGCCAGCACCCAGGGGGGACTGAACACTGAAGCTTTCTTT.

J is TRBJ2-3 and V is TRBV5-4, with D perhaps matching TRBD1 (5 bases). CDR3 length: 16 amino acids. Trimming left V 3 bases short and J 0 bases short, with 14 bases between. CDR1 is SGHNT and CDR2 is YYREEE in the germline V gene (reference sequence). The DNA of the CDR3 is TGTGCCAGCAGCTGGTACAGGTCAACTAGCACAGATACGCAGTATTTT. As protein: CASSWYRSTSTDTQYF.

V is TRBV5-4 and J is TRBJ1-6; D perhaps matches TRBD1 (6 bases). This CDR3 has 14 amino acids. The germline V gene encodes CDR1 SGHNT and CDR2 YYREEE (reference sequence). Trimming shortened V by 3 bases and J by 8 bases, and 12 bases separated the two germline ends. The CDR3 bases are TGTGCCAGCAGCTACAGGGTCGGGCATTCACCCCTCCACTTT. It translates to CASSYRVGHSPLHF.

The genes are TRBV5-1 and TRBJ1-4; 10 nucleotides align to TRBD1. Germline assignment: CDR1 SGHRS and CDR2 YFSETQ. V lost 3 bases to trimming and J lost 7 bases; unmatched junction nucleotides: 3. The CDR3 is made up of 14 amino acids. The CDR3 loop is CASSSGQGFEKLFF. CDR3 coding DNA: TGCGCCAGCAGCTCGGGACAGGGGTTTGAAAAACTGTTTTTT.

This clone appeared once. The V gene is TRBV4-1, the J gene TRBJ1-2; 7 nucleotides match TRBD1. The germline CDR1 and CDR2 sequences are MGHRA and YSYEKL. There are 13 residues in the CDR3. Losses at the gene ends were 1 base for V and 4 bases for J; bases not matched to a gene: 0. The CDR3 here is CASSQGQGYGYTF. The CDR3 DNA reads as TGCGCCAGCAGCCAAGGACAGGGCTATGGCTACACCTTC.

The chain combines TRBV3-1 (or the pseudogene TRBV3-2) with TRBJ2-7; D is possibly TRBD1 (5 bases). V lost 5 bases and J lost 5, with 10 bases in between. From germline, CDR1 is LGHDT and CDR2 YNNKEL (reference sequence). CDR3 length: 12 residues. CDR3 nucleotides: TGTGCCAGCAGCTCACAGGCGAACGAGCAGTACTTC. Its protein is CASSSQANEQYF.

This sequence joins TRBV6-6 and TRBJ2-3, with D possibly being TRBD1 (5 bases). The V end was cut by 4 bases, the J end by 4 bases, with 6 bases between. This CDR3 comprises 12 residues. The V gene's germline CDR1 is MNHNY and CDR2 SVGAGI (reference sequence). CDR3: CASSLGADTQYF. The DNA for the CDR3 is TGTGCCAGCAGTTTAGGGGCAGATACGCAGTATTTT.

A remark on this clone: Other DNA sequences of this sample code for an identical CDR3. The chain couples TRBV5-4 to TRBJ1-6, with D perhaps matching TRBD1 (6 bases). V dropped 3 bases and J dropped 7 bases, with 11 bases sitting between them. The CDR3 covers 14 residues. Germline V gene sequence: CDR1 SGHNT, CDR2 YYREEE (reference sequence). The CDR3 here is CASSSQGRNSPLHF. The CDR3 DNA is TGTGCCAGCAGCTCCCAGGGGAGAAATTCACCCCTCCACTTT.

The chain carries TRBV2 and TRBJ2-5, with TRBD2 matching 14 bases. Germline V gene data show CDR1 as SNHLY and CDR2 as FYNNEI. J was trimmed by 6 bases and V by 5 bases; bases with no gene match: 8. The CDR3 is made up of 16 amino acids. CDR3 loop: CASSPTGLAGEKTQYF. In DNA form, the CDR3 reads TGTGCCAGCAGTCCTACGGGACTAGCGGGAGAAAAGACCCAGTACTTC.

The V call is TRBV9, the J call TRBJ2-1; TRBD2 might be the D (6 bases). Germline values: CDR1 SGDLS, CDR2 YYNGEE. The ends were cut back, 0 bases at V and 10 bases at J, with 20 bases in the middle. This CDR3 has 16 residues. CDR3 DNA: TGTGCCAGCAGCGTAGGGGTGGTGGCGGAGGGAGAGGAGCAGTTCTTC. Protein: CASSVGVVAEGEEQFF.

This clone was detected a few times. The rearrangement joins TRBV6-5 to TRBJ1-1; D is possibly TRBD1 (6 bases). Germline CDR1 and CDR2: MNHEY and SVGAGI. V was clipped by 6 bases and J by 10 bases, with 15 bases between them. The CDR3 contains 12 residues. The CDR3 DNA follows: TGTGCCAGCAGGGTCCGAGGGGGGGGAGCTTTCTTT. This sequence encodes CASRVRGGGAFF.

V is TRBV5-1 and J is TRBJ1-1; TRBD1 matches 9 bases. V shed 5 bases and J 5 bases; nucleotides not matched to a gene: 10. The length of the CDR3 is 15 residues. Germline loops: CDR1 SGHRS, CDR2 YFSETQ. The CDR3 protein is CASRPTTGGQTEAFF. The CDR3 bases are TGCGCCAGCAGACCTACGACAGGGGGGCAGACTGAAGCTTTCTTT.

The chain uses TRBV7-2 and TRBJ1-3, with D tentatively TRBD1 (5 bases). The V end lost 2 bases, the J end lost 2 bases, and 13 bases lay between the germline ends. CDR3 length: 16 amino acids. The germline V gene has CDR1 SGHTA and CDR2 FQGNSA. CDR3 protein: CASSLLPGGTGNTIYF. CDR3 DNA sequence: TGTGCCAGCAGCTTACTCCCCGGGGGTACTGGAAACACCATATATTTT.

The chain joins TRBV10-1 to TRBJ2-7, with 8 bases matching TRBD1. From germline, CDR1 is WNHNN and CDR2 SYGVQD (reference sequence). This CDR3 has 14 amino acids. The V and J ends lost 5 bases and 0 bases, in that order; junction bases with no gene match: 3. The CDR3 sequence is CASSIQGDSYEQYF. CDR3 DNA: TGCGCCAGCAGTATACAGGGGGACTCCTACGAGCAGTACTTC.

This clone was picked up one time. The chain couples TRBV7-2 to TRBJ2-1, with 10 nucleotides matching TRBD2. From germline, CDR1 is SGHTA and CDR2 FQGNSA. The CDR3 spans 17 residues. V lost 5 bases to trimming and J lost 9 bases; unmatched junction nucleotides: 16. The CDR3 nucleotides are TGTGCCAGCAGCCCCCACCTCGGTCTAGCGGGGGAGGTTGAGCAGTTCTTC. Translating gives CASSPHLGLAGEVEQFF.

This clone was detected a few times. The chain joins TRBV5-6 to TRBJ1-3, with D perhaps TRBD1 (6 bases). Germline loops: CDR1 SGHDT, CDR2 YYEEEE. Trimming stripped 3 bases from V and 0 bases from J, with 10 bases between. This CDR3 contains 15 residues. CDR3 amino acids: CASSSRGFSGNTIYF. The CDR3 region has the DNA TGTGCCAGCAGCTCTAGGGGGTTCTCTGGAAACACCATATATTTT.

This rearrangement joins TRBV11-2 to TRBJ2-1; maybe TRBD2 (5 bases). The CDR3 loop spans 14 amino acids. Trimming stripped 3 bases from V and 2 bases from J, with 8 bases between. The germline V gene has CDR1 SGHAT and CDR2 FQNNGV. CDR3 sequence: CASSFTSPYNEQFF. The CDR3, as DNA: TGTGCCAGCAGCTTCACTAGTCCCTACAATGAGCAGTTCTTC.

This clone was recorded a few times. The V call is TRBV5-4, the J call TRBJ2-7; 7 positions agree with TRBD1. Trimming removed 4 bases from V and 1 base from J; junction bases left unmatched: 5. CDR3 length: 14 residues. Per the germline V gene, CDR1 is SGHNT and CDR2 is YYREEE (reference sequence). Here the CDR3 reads CASSPGQESYEQYF. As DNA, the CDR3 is TGTGCCAGCAGCCCCGGACAGGAATCCTACGAGCAGTACTTC.

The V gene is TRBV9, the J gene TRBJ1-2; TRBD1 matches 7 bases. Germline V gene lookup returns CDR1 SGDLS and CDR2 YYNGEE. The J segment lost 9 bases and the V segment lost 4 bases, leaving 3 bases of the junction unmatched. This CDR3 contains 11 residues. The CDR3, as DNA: TGTGCCAGCAGCCTGGGACAGAGCTACACCTTC. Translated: CASSLGQSYTF.

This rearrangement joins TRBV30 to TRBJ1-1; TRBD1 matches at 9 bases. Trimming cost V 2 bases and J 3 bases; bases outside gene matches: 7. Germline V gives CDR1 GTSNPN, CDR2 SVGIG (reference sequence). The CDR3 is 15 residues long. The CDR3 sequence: CAWSRWTGEDTEAFF. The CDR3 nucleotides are TGTGCCTGGAGTCGATGGACAGGGGAGGACACTGAAGCTTTCTTT.

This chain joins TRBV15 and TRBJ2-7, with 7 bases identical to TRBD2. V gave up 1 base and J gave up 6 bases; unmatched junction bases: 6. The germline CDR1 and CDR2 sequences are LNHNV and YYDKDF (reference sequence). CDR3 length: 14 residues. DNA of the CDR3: TGTGCCACCAGCAGAGTCCGTTCGGGGGGCGAGCAGTACTTC. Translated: CATSRVRSGGEQYF.

In nucleotides, the CDR3 is TGTGCCAGCAGCCCGATCGGGATAGACAATCAGCCCCAGCATTTT. This translates into CASSPIGIDNQPQHF. This chain links TRBV7-2 with TRBJ1-5; no reliable D call. Germline loops: CDR1 SGHTA, CDR2 FQGNSA. Trimming cost V 5 bases and J 3 bases, with 14 bases left between them. The CDR3 runs to 15 residues.

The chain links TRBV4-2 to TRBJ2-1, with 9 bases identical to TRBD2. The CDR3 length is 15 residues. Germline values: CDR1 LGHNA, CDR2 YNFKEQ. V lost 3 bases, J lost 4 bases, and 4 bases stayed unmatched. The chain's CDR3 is CASSHVAGEYNEQFF. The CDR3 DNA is TGTGCCAGCAGCCACGTAGCGGGAGAGTACAATGAGCAGTTCTTC.

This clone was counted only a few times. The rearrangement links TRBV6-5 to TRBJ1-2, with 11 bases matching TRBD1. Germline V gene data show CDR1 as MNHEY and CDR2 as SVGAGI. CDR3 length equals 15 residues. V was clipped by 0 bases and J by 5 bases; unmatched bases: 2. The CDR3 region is CASSYSGQGVYGYTF. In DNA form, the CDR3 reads TGTGCCAGCAGTTACTCGGGACAGGGGGTTTATGGCTACACCTTC.

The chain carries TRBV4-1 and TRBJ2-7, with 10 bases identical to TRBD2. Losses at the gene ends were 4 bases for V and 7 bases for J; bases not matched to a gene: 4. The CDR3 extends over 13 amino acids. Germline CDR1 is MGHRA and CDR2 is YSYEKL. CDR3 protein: CASSRTSGLEQYF. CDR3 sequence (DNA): TGCGCCAGCAGCCGGACTAGCGGCCTGGAGCAGTACTTC.